The sequence of this TCR beta chain was determined in a study of blood T cell repertoires in COVID-19. On the study more broadly: There were acute and convalescent COVID-19 samples, and they came from the United States, Italy and Spain. PBMCs, B-cell-depleted T cells, or T cells provided the cDNA or gDNA that made up the material.

In the authors' methods: Counts of nucleated cells, estimated from reference gene primer amplification, were obtained. Method: immunoSEQ multiplex PCR; TCRdb's copy keeps in-frame clones and lacks some. The V and J calls and clone size were taken over from that table, and D and trimming were inferred from the DNA. The table shows 150,000 to 200,000 clones, with 89% occurring only once. This CDR3 region has 14 residues. Trimming stripped 2 bases from V and 5 bases from J, with 13 bases between. The germline gives CDR1 SEHNR, CDR2 FQNEAQ (reference sequence). Input material: peripheral blood. The receptor's source is a man aged 18 to 29 who had recovered from COVID-19. The rearrangement links TRBV7-9 to TRBJ2-7; no reliable D call. The CDR3 DNA sequence: TGTGCCAGCAGCTTAAATGTGGGCATGGACGAGCAGTACTTC. Protein product: CASSLNVGMDEQYF.